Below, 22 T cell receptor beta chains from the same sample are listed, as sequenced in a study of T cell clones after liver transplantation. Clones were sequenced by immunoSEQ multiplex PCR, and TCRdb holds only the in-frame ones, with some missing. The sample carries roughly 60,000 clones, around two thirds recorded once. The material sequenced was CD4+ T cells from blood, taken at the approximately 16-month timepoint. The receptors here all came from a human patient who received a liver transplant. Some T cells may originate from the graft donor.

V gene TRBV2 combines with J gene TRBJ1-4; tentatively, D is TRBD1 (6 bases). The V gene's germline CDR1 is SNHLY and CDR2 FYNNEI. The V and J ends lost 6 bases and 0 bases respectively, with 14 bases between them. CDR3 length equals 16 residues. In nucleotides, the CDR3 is TGTGCCAGCAGCGGCGGACAGACTCCAACTAATGAAAAACTGTTTTTT. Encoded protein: CASSGGQTPTNEKLFF.

CDR3 region: CASSLTPGGDTEAFF. DNA of the CDR3: TGTGCCAGCAGCTTGACACCAGGGGGAGACACTGAAGCTTTCTTT. This chain connects TRBV7-9 to TRBJ1-1, with 7 bases aligning to TRBD1. CDR3 length: 15 amino acids. Germline CDR1 SEHNR, CDR2 FQNEAQ (reference sequence). The trim removed 3 bases at V and 3 bases at J, leaving 7 bases unmatched.

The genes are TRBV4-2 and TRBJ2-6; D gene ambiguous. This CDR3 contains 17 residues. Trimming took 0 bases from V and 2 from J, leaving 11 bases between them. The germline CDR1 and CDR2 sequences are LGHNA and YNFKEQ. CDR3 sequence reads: CASSQEWRQAGANVLTF. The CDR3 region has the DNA TGTGCCAGCAGCCAAGAATGGCGGCAAGCTGGGGCCAACGTCCTGACTTTC.

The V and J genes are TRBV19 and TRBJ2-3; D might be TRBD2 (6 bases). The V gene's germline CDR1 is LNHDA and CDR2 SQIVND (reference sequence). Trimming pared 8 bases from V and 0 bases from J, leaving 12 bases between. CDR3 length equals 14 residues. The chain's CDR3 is CASGEEGSTDTQYF. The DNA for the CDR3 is TGTGCCAGTGGTGAGGAGGGTAGCACAGATACGCAGTATTTT.

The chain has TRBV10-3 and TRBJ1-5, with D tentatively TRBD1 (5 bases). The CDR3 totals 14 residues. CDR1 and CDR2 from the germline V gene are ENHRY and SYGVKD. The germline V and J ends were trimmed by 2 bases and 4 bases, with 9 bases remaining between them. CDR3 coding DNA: TGTGCCATCAGTGAGGACAGTAGAAATCAGCCCCAGCATTTT. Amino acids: CAISEDSRNQPQHF.

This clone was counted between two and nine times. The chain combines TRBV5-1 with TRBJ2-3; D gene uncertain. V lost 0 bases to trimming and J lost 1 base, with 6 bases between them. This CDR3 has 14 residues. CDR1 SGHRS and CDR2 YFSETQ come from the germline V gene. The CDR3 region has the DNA TGCGCCAGCAGCTTGGAACCAGGCACAGATACGCAGTATTTT. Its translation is CASSLEPGTDTQYF.

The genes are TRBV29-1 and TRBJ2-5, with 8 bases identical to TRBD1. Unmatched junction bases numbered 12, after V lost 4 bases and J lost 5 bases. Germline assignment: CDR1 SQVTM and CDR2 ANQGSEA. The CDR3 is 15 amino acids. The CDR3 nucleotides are TGCAGCGTTGTTACTCCCGGACAGGGTGGGGAGACCCAGTACTTC. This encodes CSVVTPGQGGETQYF.

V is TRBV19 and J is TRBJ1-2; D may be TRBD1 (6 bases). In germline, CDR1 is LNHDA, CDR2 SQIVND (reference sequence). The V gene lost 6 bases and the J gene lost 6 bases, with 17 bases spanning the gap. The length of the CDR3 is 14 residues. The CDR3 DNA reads TGTGCCAGTAGCCCGGGGGCAGGGTTTAATGGCTACACCTTC. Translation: CASSPGAGFNGYTF.

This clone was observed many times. CDR3 in DNA: TGTGCCAGCAGCCCCTCGATGTTGGAGGGCACCGGGGAGCTGTTTTTT. Amino acid sequence: CASSPSMLEGTGELFF. The V gene is TRBV5-4, the J gene TRBJ2-2, with D possibly matching TRBD2 (6 bases). CDR3 length equals 16 residues. V was cut by 4 bases and J by 4 bases, with 17 bases left in between. Germline V lookup: CDR1 SGHNT, CDR2 YYREEE (reference sequence).

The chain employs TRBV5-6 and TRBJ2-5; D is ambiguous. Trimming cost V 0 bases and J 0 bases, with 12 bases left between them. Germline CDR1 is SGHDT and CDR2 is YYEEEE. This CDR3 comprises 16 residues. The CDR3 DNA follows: TGTGCCAGCAGCTTGGCAACGGAAATGTACCAAGAGACCCAGTACTTC. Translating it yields CASSLATEMYQETQYF.

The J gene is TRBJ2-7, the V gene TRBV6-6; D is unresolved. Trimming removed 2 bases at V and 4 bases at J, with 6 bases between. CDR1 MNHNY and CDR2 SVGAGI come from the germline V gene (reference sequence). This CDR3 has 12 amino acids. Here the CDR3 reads CASSYAGYEQYV. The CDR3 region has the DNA TGTGCCAGCAGTTACGCTGGGTACGAGCAGTACGTC.

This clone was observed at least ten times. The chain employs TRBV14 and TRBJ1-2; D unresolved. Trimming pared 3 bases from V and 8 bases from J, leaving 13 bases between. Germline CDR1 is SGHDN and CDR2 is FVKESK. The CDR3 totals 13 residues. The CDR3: CASSQGYGRGYTF. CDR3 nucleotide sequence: TGTGCCAGCAGCCAGGGGTACGGGAGAGGCTACACCTTC.

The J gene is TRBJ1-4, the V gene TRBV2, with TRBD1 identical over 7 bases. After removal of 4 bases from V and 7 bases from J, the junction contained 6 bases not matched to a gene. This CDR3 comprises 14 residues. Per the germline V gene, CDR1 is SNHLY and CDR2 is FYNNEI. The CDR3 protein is CASSVDREGEKLFF. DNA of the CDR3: TGTGCCAGCAGTGTCGACAGGGAAGGTGAAAAACTGTTTTTT. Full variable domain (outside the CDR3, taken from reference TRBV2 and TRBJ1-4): EPEVTQTPSHQVTQMGQEVILRCVPISNHLYFYWYRQILGQKVEFLVSFYNNEISEKSEIFDDQFSVERPDGSNFTLKIRSTKLEDSAMYFCASSVDREGEKLFFGSGTQLSVL.

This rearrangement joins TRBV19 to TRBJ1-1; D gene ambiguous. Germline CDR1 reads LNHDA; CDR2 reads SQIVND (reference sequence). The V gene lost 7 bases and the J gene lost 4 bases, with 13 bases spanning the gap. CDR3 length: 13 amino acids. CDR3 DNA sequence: TGTGCCAGTATCAAGGGTTCGGGCACTGAAGCTTTCTTT. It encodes CASIKGSGTEAFF.

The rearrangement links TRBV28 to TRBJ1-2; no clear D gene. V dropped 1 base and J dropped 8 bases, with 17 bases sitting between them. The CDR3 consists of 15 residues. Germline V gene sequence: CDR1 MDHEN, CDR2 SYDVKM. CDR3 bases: TGTGCCAGCAGTTTATCGGACCTTCTTCGGATGGGCTACACCTTC. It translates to CASSLSDLLRMGYTF.

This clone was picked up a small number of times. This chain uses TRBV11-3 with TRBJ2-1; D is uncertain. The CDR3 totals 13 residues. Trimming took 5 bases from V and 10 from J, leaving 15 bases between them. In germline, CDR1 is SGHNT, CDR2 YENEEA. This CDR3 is CASSLILLGEQFF. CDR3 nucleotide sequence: TGTGCCAGCAGCCTAATACTCCTCGGGGAGCAGTTCTTC.

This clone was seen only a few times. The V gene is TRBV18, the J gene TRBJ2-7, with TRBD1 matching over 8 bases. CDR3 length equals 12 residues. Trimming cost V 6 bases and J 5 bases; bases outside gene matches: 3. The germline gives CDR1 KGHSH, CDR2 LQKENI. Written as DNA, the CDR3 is TGTGCCAGCTCGGAACAGGGGGACGAGCAGTACGTC. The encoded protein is CASSEQGDEQYV.

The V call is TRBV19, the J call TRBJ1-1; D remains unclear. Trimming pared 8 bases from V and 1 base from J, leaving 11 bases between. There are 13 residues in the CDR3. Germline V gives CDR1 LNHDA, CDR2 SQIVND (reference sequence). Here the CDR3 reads CASHSLANTEAFF. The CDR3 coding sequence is TGTGCCAGTCACAGCTTGGCGAACACTGAAGCTTTCTTT. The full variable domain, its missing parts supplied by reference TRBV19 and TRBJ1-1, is DGGITQSPKYLFRKEGQNVTLSCEQNLNHDAMYWYRQDPGQGLRLIYYSQIVNDFQKGDIAEGYSVSREKKESFPLTVTSAQKNPTAFYLCASHSLANTEAFFGQGTRLTVV.

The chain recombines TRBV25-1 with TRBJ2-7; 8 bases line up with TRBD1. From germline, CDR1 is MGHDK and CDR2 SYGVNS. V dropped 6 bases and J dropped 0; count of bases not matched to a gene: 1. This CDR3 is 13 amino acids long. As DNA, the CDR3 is TGTGCCAGCAGGACAGGGGACTCCTACGAGCAGTACTTC. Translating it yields CASRTGDSYEQYF.

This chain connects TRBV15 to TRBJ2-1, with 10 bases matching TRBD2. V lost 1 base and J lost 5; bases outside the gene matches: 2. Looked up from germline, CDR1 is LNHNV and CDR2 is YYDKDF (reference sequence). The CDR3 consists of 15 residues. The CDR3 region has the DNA TGTGCCACCAGCAGAGCTAGCGGGGGTAACAATGAGCAGTTCTTC. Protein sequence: CATSRASGGNNEQFF. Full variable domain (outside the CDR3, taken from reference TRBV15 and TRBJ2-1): DAMVIQNPRYQVTQFGKPVTLSCSQTLNHNVMYWYQQKSSQAPKLLFHYYDKDFNNEADTPDNFQSRRPNTSFCFLDIRSPGLGDTAMYLCATSRASGGNNEQFFGPGTRLTVL.

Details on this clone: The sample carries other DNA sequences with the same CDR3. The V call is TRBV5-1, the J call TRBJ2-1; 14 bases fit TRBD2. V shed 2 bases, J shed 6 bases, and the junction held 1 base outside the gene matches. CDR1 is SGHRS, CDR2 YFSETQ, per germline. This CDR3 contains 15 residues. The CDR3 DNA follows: TGCGCCAGCAGCTTAGGGACTAGCGGGAGCAATGAGCAGTTCTTC. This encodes CASSLGTSGSNEQFF.

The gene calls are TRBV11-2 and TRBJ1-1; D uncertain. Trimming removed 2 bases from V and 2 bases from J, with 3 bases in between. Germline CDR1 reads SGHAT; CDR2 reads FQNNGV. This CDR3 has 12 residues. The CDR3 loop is CASSLQNTEAFF. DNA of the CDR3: TGTGCCAGCAGCTTACAAAACACTGAAGCTTTCTTT.